This T cell receptor beta chain was identified during a study of tumor and adjacent non-tumor tissue in lung cancer. This CDR3 spans 14 amino acids. Germline CDR1 reads LGHNA; CDR2 reads YNFKEQ. A modified ARM-PCR protocol with three rounds of nested PCR amplified TCRbeta. TCRdb ran MiXCR on the multiplex PCR reads and lists one entry per CDR3 protein. The sample records 55,000 to 70,000 distinct CDR3 sequences, just under 60% being singletons. Comment on this clonotype: An end of the junction differs from the germline gene, which may be a read error.

This sample's RNA came from whole unsorted tissue. The sequenced material came from lung tumor tissue. The receptor was derived from a middle-aged man with non-small cell lung cancer. The rearrangement uses TRBV4-2 and TRBJ2-3; D call uncertain. In DNA form, the CDR3 reads TGTGCCAGCAGTCAAGATCTCGCAACAAATACGCAGTATTTT. Protein product: CASSQDLATNTQYF.